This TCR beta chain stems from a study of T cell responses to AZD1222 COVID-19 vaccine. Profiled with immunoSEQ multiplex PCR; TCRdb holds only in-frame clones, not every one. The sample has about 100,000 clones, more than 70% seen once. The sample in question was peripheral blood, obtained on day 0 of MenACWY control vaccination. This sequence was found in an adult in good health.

The CDR3 DNA reads TGTGCCAGCAGCCAAGAATTATTGGGGGGCCACGAGCAGTACTTC. It codes for CASSQELLGGHEQYF. The J gene is TRBJ2-7, the V gene TRBV3-1 (or the pseudogene TRBV3-2); tentatively, D is TRBD1 or TRBD2 (6 bases each). With 0 bases removed from V and 5 bases from J, the gap between germline ends came to 14 bases. Germline V gives CDR1 LGHDT, CDR2 YNNKEL (reference sequence). The CDR3 is 15 residues long.